What follows are 27 T cell receptor beta chains derived from one specimen sequenced in a study of cytomegalovirus exposure and HLA in healthy donors. Vbeta (60) and Jbeta (13) primers were used in the PCR. Measured with immunoSEQ multiplex PCR; TCRdb has only the in-frame clones, and not every one. The sample records some 140,000 clones, 65% to 85% being singletons. Sequenced material: PBMCs. The receptors here all came from a woman between 35 and 50 years old in good health and CMV-seropositive.

The chain carries TRBV12-5 and TRBJ1-2, with D perhaps TRBD1 (6 bases). The V end was cut by 3 bases, the J end by 0 bases, with 14 bases between. CDR3 length: 16 amino acids. Germline-derived CDR1 and CDR2 are LGHNT and FRNRAP. The CDR3 loop reads CASGFDTRGTNYGYTF. The CDR3 region has the DNA TGTGCTAGTGGTTTCGACACCAGGGGCACTAACTATGGCTACACCTTC.

The chain couples TRBV27 to TRBJ1-5; TRBD1 agrees at 8 bases. The length of the CDR3 is 15 residues. V was pared by 3 bases and J by 3 bases, with 4 bases of the junction left unmatched. Germline-derived CDR1 and CDR2 are MNHEY and SMNVEV (reference sequence). The CDR3 sequence: CASSLTGAFNQPQHF. The CDR3 DNA follows: TGTGCCAGCAGTTTGACAGGGGCCTTCAATCAGCCCCAGCATTTT.

J is TRBJ2-1 and V is TRBV13, with 12 bases identical to TRBD2. The J segment lost 7 bases and the V segment lost 5 bases, leaving 9 bases of the junction unmatched. This CDR3 is 16 amino acids long. Looked up from germline, CDR1 is PRHDT and CDR2 is FYEKMQ (reference sequence). The CDR3 loop reads CASSRTTSGRSNEQFF. The CDR3 DNA reads TGTGCCAGCAGCCGGACGACTAGCGGGAGAAGTAATGAGCAGTTCTTC.

The chain links TRBV11-3 to TRBJ2-7, with D unclear. The ends were cut back, 6 bases at V and 2 bases at J, with 11 bases in the middle. CDR1 and CDR2 (germline): SGHNT, YENEEA. This CDR3 is 13 amino acids long. DNA for the CDR3: TGTGCCAGCAGAGCGTCTACGACCTACGAGCAGTACTTC. It encodes CASRASTTYEQYF. Combining the CDR3 with reference TRBV11-3 and TRBJ2-7 gives the whole variable domain EAGVVQSPRYKIIEKKQPVAFWCNPISGHNTLYWYLQNLGQGPELLIRYENEEAVDDSQLPKDRFSAERLKGVDSTLKIQPAELGDSAVYLCASRASTTYEQYFGPGTRLTVT.

This clone turned up a few times. This CDR3 reads CASSAIANTGPVNQPQHF. The CDR3 DNA reads as TGTGCCAGCAGTGCAATCGCCAATACAGGGCCAGTCAATCAGCCCCAGCATTTT. This chain uses TRBV27 with TRBJ1-5; TRBD1 is a possible D gene (6 bases). Trimming removed 5 bases from V and 3 bases from J, with 23 bases in between. The CDR3 is 18 residues long. Germline assignment: CDR1 MNHEY and CDR2 SMNVEV (reference sequence).

This chain links TRBV5-1 with TRBJ2-1; maybe TRBD2 (5 bases). Trimming stripped 4 bases from V and 8 bases from J, with 16 bases between. Germline V gene data show CDR1 as SGHRS and CDR2 as YFSETQ. This CDR3 has 14 amino acids. The CDR3 spells CASSPQPARDEQFF. In nucleotides, the CDR3 is TGCGCCAGCAGCCCCCAACCCGCGAGGGATGAGCAGTTCTTC.

This chain links TRBV7-8 with TRBJ1-1, with TRBD1 matching over 8 bases. Germline values: CDR1 SGHVS, CDR2 FQNEAQ. CDR3 length equals 15 residues. The J segment lost 11 bases and the V segment lost 2 bases, leaving 13 bases of the junction unmatched. The CDR3 DNA sequence: TGTGCCAGCAGCTTACCTCGGACAGGGCGGCCTAGGGCTTTCTTT. Its protein is CASSLPRTGRPRAFF.

The genes are TRBV18 and TRBJ1-1; 7 bases fit TRBD1. There are 15 residues in the CDR3. Looked up from germline, CDR1 is KGHSH and CDR2 is LQKENI. Germline trimming cut 1 base from V and 4 bases from J; bases unmatched to any gene: 6. This CDR3 is CASSPRTGVITEAFF. CDR3 coding DNA: TGTGCCAGCTCACCACGGACAGGCGTCATCACTGAAGCTTTCTTT.

This clone was counted a single time. J is TRBJ1-1 and V is TRBV19, with 10 bases identical to TRBD1. CDR3 length: 14 amino acids. J was trimmed by 6 bases and V by 4 bases; bases with no gene match: 5. Germline CDR1 is LNHDA and CDR2 is SQIVND (reference sequence). CDR3 in amino acids: CASSRQGAGSEAFF. CDR3 sequence (DNA): TGTGCCAGTAGTAGACAGGGGGCAGGATCTGAAGCTTTCTTT.

The chain is built from TRBV9 and TRBJ2-3, with TRBD2 matching 13 bases. The V segment lost 2 bases and the J segment 5 bases; nucleotides outside the gene matches: 2. This CDR3 has 15 amino acids. Germline V gene lookup returns CDR1 SGDLS and CDR2 YYNGEE. CDR3 amino acids: CASSVTSGRVDTQYF. The CDR3 DNA reads TGTGCCAGCAGCGTTACTAGCGGGAGGGTAGATACGCAGTATTTT.

This rearrangement joins TRBV5-1 to TRBJ2-5, with 10 bases matching TRBD1. The V gene end was trimmed by 0 bases and the J gene end by 4 bases; junction bases not matched to a gene: 3. The germline gives CDR1 SGHRS, CDR2 YFSETQ. The CDR3 loop spans 15 amino acids. In DNA, the CDR3 is TGCGCCAGCAGCTTGGGCGACAGGGGGCTAGAGACCCAGTACTTC. Translation: CASSLGDRGLETQYF. Based on the CDR3 plus reference TRBV5-1 and TRBJ2-5, the full variable domain is KAGVTQTPRYLIKTRGQQVTLSCSPISGHRSVSWYQQTPGQGLQFLFEYFSETQRNKGNFPGRFSGRQFSNSRSEMNVSTLELGDSALYLCASSLGDRGLETQYFGPGTRLLVL.

The chain joins TRBV11-3 to TRBJ2-1; 10 bases line up with TRBD2. With V trimmed by 5 bases and J by 6 bases, 19 bases remained unmatched. Germline lookup yields CDR1 SGHNT and CDR2 YENEEA. This CDR3 contains 19 residues. CDR3 region: CASSQTGTGAGGPPNEQFF. The CDR3 DNA reads TGTGCCAGCAGCCAGACCGGGACAGGAGCGGGAGGGCCTCCCAATGAGCAGTTCTTC.

The chain joins TRBV15 to TRBJ1-5, with a possible D match to TRBD1 (6 bases). CDR3 size: 15 residues. V lost 6 bases to trimming and J lost 0 bases, with 12 bases between them. CDR1 is LNHNV, CDR2 YYDKDF, per germline (reference sequence). CDR3 bases: TGTGCCACCAGGAACTACAGGGCTAGCAATCAGCCCCAGCATTTT. Its protein is CATRNYRASNQPQHF.

The chain's CDR3 is CASSQQMNTEAFF. CDR3 sequence (DNA): TGTGCCAGCAGCCAGCAGATGAACACTGAAGCTTTCTTT. The rearrangement joins TRBV14 to TRBJ1-1; D is ambiguous. The CDR3 is 13 amino acids. CDR1 and CDR2 from the germline V gene are SGHDN and FVKESK. Trimming cost V 3 bases and J 0 bases, with 5 bases left between them. The full variable domain, in which reference TRBV14 and TRBJ1-1 provide the parts outside the CDR3, is EAGVTQFPSHSVIEKGQTVTLRCDPISGHDNLYWYRRVMGKEIKFLLHFVKESKQDESGMPNNRFLAERTGGTYSTLKVQPAELEDSGVYFCASSQQMNTEAFFGQGTRLTVV.

This clone was picked up one time. Written as DNA, the CDR3 is TGTGCCAGCAGCCAAGATCTGGCCTCAACTAATGAAAAACTGTTTTTT. It codes for CASSQDLASTNEKLFF. V and J are TRBV4-2 and TRBJ1-4; D unclear. Per germline, CDR1 LGHNA and CDR2 YNFKEQ. The CDR3 is made up of 16 amino acids. V was shortened by 0 bases and J by 0 bases, with 8 bases between the two germline ends.

This clone was seen once. The CDR3 region is CASSPGGRVTEAFF. The CDR3 DNA reads as TGTGCCAGCTCACCAGGTGGCAGGGTCACTGAAGCTTTCTTT. This chain uses TRBV18 with TRBJ1-1; D possibly corresponds to TRBD1 (5 bases). V was shortened by 2 bases and J by 4 bases, with 11 bases between the two germline ends. This CDR3 is 14 amino acids long. Germline lookup yields CDR1 KGHSH and CDR2 LQKENI.

V and J are TRBV11-2 and TRBJ2-7; TRBD2 matches at 10 bases. The length of the CDR3 is 18 residues. The ends lost 1 base at V and 7 bases at J; junction bases unmatched: 16. CDR1 is SGHAT, CDR2 FQNNGV, per germline. The CDR3 region is CASSLGRSFEEREGEQYF. The CDR3 DNA sequence: TGTGCCAGCAGCTTAGGCAGGTCGTTCGAGGAGCGGGAGGGGGAGCAGTACTTC.

The rearrangement links TRBV7-9 to TRBJ1-5; D gene ambiguous. The CDR3 extends over 13 amino acids. Trimming took 5 bases from V and 1 from J, leaving 6 bases between them. Germline V CDR1 and CDR2: SEHNR, FQNEAQ (reference sequence). The CDR3 DNA reads TGTGCCAGCAGCCCCGGGAGCAATCAGCCCCAGCATTTT. This gives the protein CASSPGSNQPQHF.

The chain combines TRBV30 with TRBJ2-3, with D possibly matching TRBD2 (6 bases). The length of the CDR3 is 16 residues. Germline values: CDR1 GTSNPN, CDR2 SVGIG (reference sequence). The germline V and J ends were trimmed by 5 bases and 2 bases, with 20 bases remaining between them. CDR3 bases: TGTGCCTGGGGAAGGGAGAATAGCGGCTTCACAGATACGCAGTATTTT. Translated: CAWGRENSGFTDTQYF.

This clone was recorded once. The chain is built from TRBV7-9 and TRBJ1-4; TRBD1 aligns across 9 bases. V gave up 1 base and J gave up 8 bases; unmatched junction bases: 5. The CDR3 runs to 15 residues. The germline CDR1 and CDR2 sequences are SEHNR and FQNEAQ (reference sequence). The CDR3 region is CASSLGDRVSEKLFF. The DNA for the CDR3 is TGTGCCAGCAGCTTAGGGGACAGGGTTTCGGAAAAACTGTTTTTT.

V usage is TRBV5-1 and J usage is TRBJ1-1; no reliable D call. Germline values: CDR1 SGHRS, CDR2 YFSETQ. The CDR3 extends over 15 amino acids. Trimming removed 1 base at V and 0 bases at J, with 10 bases between. CDR3 nucleotides: TGCGCCAGCAGCTTGAAGGGCGGGCTGAACACTGAAGCTTTCTTT. Amino acids: CASSLKGGLNTEAFF.

The J gene is TRBJ1-2, the V gene TRBV28, with 8 bases that match TRBD1. J was trimmed by 7 bases and V by 6 bases; bases with no gene match: 10. CDR1 and CDR2 (germline): MDHEN, SYDVKM. This CDR3 is 14 amino acids long. The CDR3 nucleotides read TGTGCCAGCAGCACTTCGACAGGGGTGCCTGGCTACACCTTC. The encoded protein is CASSTSTGVPGYTF.

The genes are TRBV30 and TRBJ1-5; 8 bases map to TRBD1. V trimming: 3 bases; J trimming: 5 bases; junction bases outside the gene matches: 6. Germline assignment: CDR1 GTSNPN and CDR2 SVGIG (reference sequence). The CDR3 spans 14 residues. CDR3 sequence: CAWSHDRGHQPQHF. The CDR3 DNA reads as TGTGCCTGGAGCCACGACAGGGGACATCAGCCCCAGCATTTT.

This clone was recorded once. The V call is TRBV6-1, the J call TRBJ1-5, with D uncertain. The V gene's germline CDR1 is MNHNS and CDR2 SASEGT. The CDR3 is made up of 14 amino acids. V lost 0 bases, J lost 7 bases, and 10 bases lay in between. The CDR3 spells CASSEALGSQPQHF. DNA of the CDR3: TGTGCCAGCAGTGAAGCTTTAGGGAGCCAGCCCCAGCATTTT.

The V gene is TRBV11-1, the J gene TRBJ2-1, with TRBD2 as a possible D gene (5 bases). The V and J ends lost 3 bases and 2 bases respectively, with 11 bases between them. The germline CDR1 and CDR2 sequences are SGHAT and FQDESV (reference sequence). CDR3 length: 15 residues. CDR3 DNA sequence: TGTGCCAGCAGCTTGGTTGCGGGTCCCTACAATGAGCAGTTCTTC. This gives the protein CASSLVAGPYNEQFF.

The rearrangement uses TRBV18 and TRBJ2-1; possible D gene TRBD1, 6 bases. Germline V lookup: CDR1 KGHSH, CDR2 LQKENI. Deletions cut 3 bases from V and 5 bases from J, with 11 bases between. There are 14 residues in the CDR3. CDR3 protein: CASSPFPGDNEQFF. The CDR3 DNA is TGTGCCAGCTCACCTTTCCCAGGGGACAATGAGCAGTTCTTC.

This chain uses TRBV20-1 with TRBJ2-3, with no clear D. This CDR3 region has 11 residues. The germline V gene encodes CDR1 DFQATT and CDR2 SNEGSKA (reference sequence). V was cut by 6 bases and J by 2 bases, with 6 bases left in between. DNA of the CDR3: TGCAGTGCCCCTCCCACAGATACGCAGTATTTT. It is translated as CSAPPTDTQYF.